This T cell receptor (beta chain) was sequenced during a study of CD8 T cells in ankylosing spondylitis (dated by TCRdb to the late 2010s). Background on the whole study: The study set out to find disease-linked TCR variants by profiling T cell receptor beta repertoires in ankylosing spondylitis patients and healthy donors. Peripheral blood samples were taken, and synovial fluid was additionally collected from ankylosing spondylitis patients. In total, the full study cohort was made up of 108 healthy donors and more than 20 ankylosing spondylitis patients. Here is what the overall study found, with its caveats: Some motif variants were previously reported in synovial fluid and blood of reactive arthritis patients, suggesting common disease-initiation mechanisms. The disease-linked clones had a CD8+ phenotype and were found at relatively low frequencies in peripheral blood. A TCR beta motif made up of eight or nine highly homologous amino acid variants appeared to be characteristic of blood from ankylosing spondylitis patients. The disease-linked clones were reported to be significantly enriched in matched synovial fluid samples from ankylosing spondylitis patients.

To note about this clonotype: What this receptor recognizes is not known. Per-base qualities were not stored, and no clone one base away is much larger.

The germline ends are 15 bases apart after V is trimmed by 0 bases and J by 0 bases. The germline V gene gives CDR1 as SGHRS and CDR2 as YFSETQ. The CDR3 starts with the cysteine, ends with the phenylalanine, and has 17 residues. Just the 51-base CDR3 DNA is kept, in frame starting at base 1. TCRdb names Illumina HiSeq 2500 as the instrument used. TCR beta libraries were prepared by quantitative 5'-RACE with molecular barcodes. In the authors' own workflow: A new computational method based on a probabilistic model of VDJ rearrangement was used to identify disease-linked TCR variants. TCRdb trimmed the raw reads at Q25, called clones with MiXCR and kept productive beta chains. Each CDR3 protein gets just one entry, which takes the most common genes and DNA from the rows behind it. The V and J calls follow TCRdb's processing rather than the paper's. The sample records around 90,000 distinct CDR3 sequences, 27% of which are singletons. The ten largest clonotypes hold around three fifths of the sample.

The chain couples TRBV5-1 to TRBJ1-1; the D gene assignment is ambiguous. This sequence was found in a male donor with ankylosing spondylitis or in good health (not recorded which). The sequencing input was blood, either unsorted or a sorted T cell fraction (not recorded which). The DNA is TGCGCCAGCAGCTTGGGGGTAAGGGTAGATATGAACACTGAAGCTTTCTTT. Translated, it gives CASSLGVRVDMNTEAFF.